Shown below are 8 T cell receptor beta chains from a single sample sequenced in a study of shared clonotypes between healthy human individuals. Sequencing was performed with immunoSEQ multiplex PCR; in TCRdb, only in-frame clones are kept and a portion is missing. In the table there are about 2.4 million clones, more than 80% of which are singletons. The sequenced sample consisted of naive CD4+ T cells sorted from blood. Regarding subset: CD45RA+ positively selected. All receptors come from a young man in good health.

V gene TRBV2 combines with J gene TRBJ1-3; weak D call: TRBD1 (6 bases). The ends were cut back, 6 bases at V and 0 bases at J, with 12 bases in the middle. The germline gives CDR1 SNHLY, CDR2 FYNNEI. CDR3 length equals 15 residues. The CDR3 DNA is TGTGCCAGCAGGAGACAGGCCAGCTCTGGAAACACCATATATTTT. Encoded protein: CASRRQASSGNTIYF.

Worth noting for this clone: Other DNA sequences in this specimen translate into the identical CDR3. The rearrangement links TRBV5-5 to TRBJ2-2; D is undetermined. The CDR3 totals 13 residues. Germline lookup yields CDR1 SGHKS and CDR2 YYEKEE (reference sequence). V shed 0 bases and J shed 4 bases, with 4 bases lying between them. The CDR3 here is CASSLGPTGELFF. The CDR3 bases are TGTGCCAGCAGCTTGGGACCCACCGGGGAGCTGTTTTTT.

This chain uses TRBV4-3 with TRBJ2-3; no firm D call. The germline V gene encodes CDR1 LGHNA and CDR2 YSLEER. The germline V and J ends were trimmed by 1 base and 5 bases, with 4 bases remaining between them. The CDR3 has 12 residues. CDR3 in amino acids: CASSQVGDTQYF. The CDR3 nucleotides read TGCGCCAGCAGCCAAGTCGGAGATACGCAGTATTTT.

The genes are TRBV18 and TRBJ1-5; D is ambiguous. Looked up from germline, CDR1 is KGHSH and CDR2 is LQKENI. The V and J ends lost 3 bases and 0 bases respectively, with 12 bases between them. This CDR3 has 16 residues. DNA of the CDR3: TGTGCCAGCTCACCTGGGTCCTCCTATAGCAATCAGCCCCAGCATTTT. Translated, it gives CASSPGSSYSNQPQHF.

This clone showed up just a few times. A read error may account for a junction end that differs from germline. The rearrangement links TRBV25-1 to TRBJ1-1; D might be TRBD1 (5 bases). The V gene's germline CDR1 is MGHDK and CDR2 SYGVNS. This CDR3 is 15 amino acids long. The CDR3 DNA sequence: TGTGCCAGCAGGGCCCTGACAGCTATGAACTCTGAAGCTTTCTTT. Translation: CASRALTAMNSEAFF.

This chain connects TRBV5-1 to TRBJ1-2; 7 bases line up with TRBD1. V gave up 0 bases and J gave up 4 bases; unmatched junction bases: 3. CDR3 length: 14 amino acids. CDR1 is SGHRS and CDR2 is YFSETQ in the germline V gene. The CDR3 here is CASSLAGGSYGYTF. The DNA of the CDR3 is TGCGCCAGCAGCTTGGCAGGGGGAAGCTATGGCTACACCTTC.

The chain is built from TRBV6-1 and TRBJ1-1; D may be TRBD1 (5 bases). This CDR3 comprises 13 residues. Per the germline V gene, CDR1 is MNHNS and CDR2 is SASEGT. V gave up 6 bases and J gave up 4 bases, with 12 bases separating them. The CDR3 loop is CASSQAGGTEAFF. CDR3 sequence (DNA): TGTGCCAGCAGCCAGGCGGGGGGCACTGAAGCTTTCTTT.

The genes are TRBV11-2 and TRBJ2-3, with D unresolved. The CDR3 covers 14 residues. The V gene lost 7 bases and the J gene lost 6 bases, with 17 bases spanning the gap. Germline assignment: CDR1 SGHAT and CDR2 FQNNGV. For the CDR3, the DNA is TGTGCCAGCACCGCTTGGGCTGACTCTGATACGCAGTATTTT. It codes for CASTAWADSDTQYF. Full variable domain (outside the CDR3, taken from reference TRBV11-2 and TRBJ2-3): EAGVAQSPRYKIIEKRQSVAFWCNPISGHATLYWYQQILGQGPKLLIQFQNNGVVDDSQLPKDRFSAERLKGVDSTLKIQPAKLEDSAVYLCASTAWADSDTQYFGPGTRLTVL.